The clone carrying this T cell receptor (beta chain) was observed once. The germline gene is not matched at one end of the junction; a read error may be the cause. Each of the donors had 9 to 10 milliliters of peripheral blood drawn into EDTA-treated Vacutainer tubes. It was with a sample-barcoded 5' primer and a J-beta primer mix that a second PCR of roughly 7 to 11 cycles was run. Every molecule of cDNA carried a tag from a template-switch adaptor with 12 random nucleotides. Researchers report that each sample yielded at least 3 million CDR3-containing paired-end reads. TCRdb processed the 5' RACE reads anew with MiXCR; each CDR3 protein has one entry. This repertoire shows approximately 360,000 distinct CDR3 sequences, over 45% found once; its top ten account for 51%. This CDR3 region has 15 residues. CDR1 is SGHRS, CDR2 YFSETQ, per germline. The record originates from a study of blood T cells in healthy people across ages.

This chain connects TRBV5-1 to TRBJ1-1, with a possible D match to TRBD1 (6 bases). Sequencing input: blood. The sequence was collected from a man aged 60 to 75 in good health. The CDR3 DNA follows: TGCGCCAGCAGCTCGGGGGGGGCGGCGAACACTGGAGCTTTCTTT. It encodes CASSSGGAANTGAFF.